This entry concerns a single T cell receptor (beta chain). Only in-frame clones appear in the TCRdb table, and some are missing; sequencing was by immunoSEQ multiplex PCR. There are around 30,000 clones in the sample; approximately 90% occur only once, and roughly 3.8% lies in the top ten. As to time point: newly diagnosed, previously untreated cHL patient sample. CDR3 length: 15 residues. The germline CDR1 and CDR2 sequences are SGHTA and FQGNSA. V lost 4 bases, J lost 4 bases, and 13 bases lay in between. The data stem from a study of PD-1 blockade in classical Hodgkin lymphoma. The sequence was collected from a human donor with classical Hodgkin lymphoma. The V call is TRBV7-2, the J call TRBJ1-4; D perhaps matches TRBD1 (5 bases). Sequenced: peripheral blood mononuclear cells (PBMCs). The CDR3 bases are TGTGCCAGCAGCTCCCTGGGGGGGTATAATGAAAAACTGTTTTTT. Translating gives CASSSLGGYNEKLFF. The full variable domain, completed using reference TRBV7-2 and TRBJ1-4, is GAGVSQSPSNKVTEKGKDVELRCDPISGHTALYWYRQSLGQGLEFLIYFQGNSAPDKSGLPSDRFSAERTGGSVSTLTIQRTQQEDSAVYLCASSSLGGYNEKLFFGSGTQLSVL.